The 17 T cell receptor beta chains below all came from one sample that was sequenced in a study of blood T cell repertoires in COVID-19. Sequencing used immunoSEQ multiplex PCR; TCRdb keeps in-frame clones, though not all of them. Among more than 55,000 clones listed, 70% to 90% were seen once. Input material: peripheral blood. These receptor sequences come from a man aged 60 to 69 with active or convalescent COVID-19.

The V and J genes are TRBV9 and TRBJ2-3; D unclear. The CDR3 is 15 amino acids. V lost 0 bases and J 0 bases, leaving 8 bases between the germline ends. Germline loops: CDR1 SGDLS, CDR2 YYNGEE. As DNA, the CDR3 is TGTGCCAGCAGCGTAGCTGGTACTAGCACAGATACGCAGTATTTT. Amino acids: CASSVAGTSTDTQYF.

The chain is built from TRBV6-5 and TRBJ2-5; D gene unclear. Trimming took off 5 bases at V and 0 bases at J, with 10 bases between the two ends. The CDR3 spans 14 residues. Germline V gene sequence: CDR1 MNHEY, CDR2 SVGAGI. The CDR3 loop is CASSHSRYQETQYF. CDR3 DNA: TGTGCCAGCAGTCATTCTAGGTACCAAGAGACCCAGTACTTC.

There are a few counts of this clone. This chain joins TRBV7-2 and TRBJ2-2, with TRBD1 matching 7 bases. CDR1 and CDR2 from the germline V gene are SGHTA and FQGNSA. The CDR3 runs to 15 residues. V lost 3 bases and J lost 8; bases outside the gene matches: 9. This CDR3 is CASSFSTGSVGELFF. In DNA form, the CDR3 reads TGTGCCAGCAGCTTCTCGACAGGGAGTGTAGGGGAGCTGTTTTTT.

The chain employs TRBV4-3 and TRBJ1-1, with 9 positions matching TRBD1. Germline loops: CDR1 LGHNA, CDR2 YSLEER. CDR3 size: 14 residues. J was trimmed by 3 bases and V by 4 bases; bases with no gene match: 3. CDR3 protein: CASSPGQGDTEAFF. Here the CDR3 DNA reads TGCGCCAGCAGCCCGGGACAGGGTGACACTGAAGCTTTCTTT.

The chain couples TRBV4-3 to TRBJ2-3, with 9 nucleotides matching TRBD2. CDR1 and CDR2 from the germline V gene are LGHNA and YSLEER. Losses at the gene ends were 0 bases for V and 2 bases for J; bases not matched to a gene: 6. The length of the CDR3 is 17 residues. The CDR3: CASSQDMAGGFTDTQYF. The CDR3 bases are TGCGCCAGCAGCCAAGATATGGCGGGGGGGTTCACAGATACGCAGTATTTT.

The V call is TRBV28, the J call TRBJ1-5, with TRBD1 as a possible D gene (5 bases). This CDR3 comprises 15 residues. In germline, CDR1 is MDHEN, CDR2 SYDVKM. V was clipped by 2 bases and J by 4 bases, with 12 bases between them. Here the CDR3 reads CASSLPGGNNQPQHF. CDR3 nucleotide sequence: TGTGCCAGCAGTTTACCCGGGGGGAATAATCAGCCCCAGCATTTT.

This chain joins TRBV11-2 and TRBJ1-1, with TRBD1 identical over 8 bases. The ends lost 4 bases at V and 3 bases at J; junction bases unmatched: 4. This CDR3 region has 14 residues. Germline CDR1 SGHAT, CDR2 FQNNGV. CDR3 bases: TGTGCCAGCAGCTGGCACAGGGGGGACACTGAAGCTTTCTTT. Its translation is CASSWHRGDTEAFF.

The genes are TRBV28 and TRBJ1-1, with TRBD1 matching 7 bases. Trimming cost V 4 bases and J 2 bases; bases outside gene matches: 7. Germline lookup yields CDR1 MDHEN and CDR2 SYDVKM. This CDR3 has 15 amino acids. The CDR3 nucleotides read TGTGCCAGCAGTTCCCCCCGGGACAGCAACACTGAAGCTTTCTTT. Residues: CASSSPRDSNTEAFF.

The chain recombines TRBV7-3 with TRBJ1-1; D uncertain. The CDR3 is made up of 13 amino acids. The V gene's germline CDR1 is SGHTA and CDR2 FQGTGA. Deletions cut 1 base from V and 11 bases from J, with 14 bases between. The CDR3 sequence is CASSLRPDTRAFF. CDR3 sequence (DNA): TGTGCCAGCAGCTTAAGGCCCGACACAAGGGCTTTCTTT.

The gene calls are TRBV5-4 and TRBJ2-1, with a possible D match to TRBD1 (6 bases). The CDR3 is made up of 15 amino acids. The V and J ends lost 4 bases and 6 bases respectively, with 17 bases between them. Germline CDR1 and CDR2: SGHNT and YYREEE (reference sequence). The DNA of the CDR3 is TGTGCCAGCAGCATACAGGGATTAGGAGGCAATGAGCAGTTCTTC. Translating it yields CASSIQGLGGNEQFF.

This sequence joins TRBV28 and TRBJ1-2, with a weak D call TRBD1 (5 bases). Trimming removed 6 bases from V and 3 bases from J, with 11 bases in between. This CDR3 region has 13 residues. Germline values: CDR1 MDHEN, CDR2 SYDVKM. The CDR3 region has the DNA TGTGCCAGCAGAAGACAAGGGGACTATGGCTACACCTTC. It encodes CASRRQGDYGYTF.

The genes are TRBV27 and TRBJ1-2, with a possible D match to TRBD1 (6 bases). Germline loops: CDR1 MNHEY, CDR2 SMNVEV (reference sequence). There are 14 residues in the CDR3. Trimming took 0 bases from V and 5 from J, leaving 10 bases between them. The CDR3 DNA reads TGTGCCAGCAGTTTATCGGACAGTGCTTATGGCTACACCTTC. Translated, it gives CASSLSDSAYGYTF.

This clone came up once. This chain connects TRBV19 to TRBJ2-5; D ambiguous. The CDR3 covers 13 residues. Trimming took 5 bases from V and 4 from J, leaving 11 bases between them. Germline assignment: CDR1 LNHDA and CDR2 SQIVND (reference sequence). CDR3 protein: CASSSPMPETQYF. The CDR3 DNA follows: TGTGCCAGTAGTTCTCCTATGCCAGAGACCCAGTACTTC.

This chain uses TRBV5-1 with TRBJ1-3; D is ambiguous. CDR1 and CDR2 from the germline V gene are SGHRS and YFSETQ. There are 16 residues in the CDR3. Trimming took off 4 bases at V and 1 base at J, with 15 bases between the two ends. The CDR3 spells CASSTGPGGSGNTIYF. In nucleotides, the CDR3 is TGCGCCAGCAGCACTGGACCGGGAGGTTCTGGAAACACCATATATTTT.

The V call is TRBV28, the J call TRBJ2-1; 9 bases line up with TRBD2. V lost 8 bases to trimming and J lost 5 bases; unmatched junction nucleotides: 10. This CDR3 is 15 amino acids long. The germline gives CDR1 MDHEN, CDR2 SYDVKM. The CDR3 DNA follows: TGTGCCAGCCCCCCGGGACTAGCAGCCCACAATGAGCAGTTCTTC. Protein: CASPPGLAAHNEQFF.

This chain connects TRBV6-6 to TRBJ1-1; weak D call: TRBD1 (6 bases). The germline gives CDR1 MNHNY, CDR2 SVGAGI (reference sequence). V lost 5 bases and J 0 bases, leaving 19 bases between the germline ends. The CDR3 runs 17 residues. CDR3 amino acids: CASSLPPGQLMNTEAFF. For the CDR3, the DNA is TGTGCCAGCAGTCTTCCACCCGGACAGCTTATGAACACTGAAGCTTTCTTT.

V is TRBV19 and J is TRBJ1-5; 9 positions agree with TRBD1. The CDR3 sequence is 17 residues long. Germline assignment: CDR1 LNHDA and CDR2 SQIVND (reference sequence). With V trimmed by 3 bases and J by 5 bases, 11 bases remained unmatched. DNA of the CDR3: TGTGCCAGTAGTATCGGACAGGGGTCCCTTGGGCATCAGCCCCAGCATTTT. It yields the protein CASSIGQGSLGHQPQHF.